This T cell receptor (beta chain) was identified in a study of technical replicates of blood from several donors. This CDR3 spans 16 amino acids. The V gene's germline CDR1 is LNHDA and CDR2 SQIVND (reference sequence). With 4 bases clipped from V and 7 bases from J, the junction kept 13 bases outside the gene matches. The repertoire was sequenced with immunoSEQ multiplex PCR; TCRdb's copy has only in-frame clones and lacks some. Here the sample spans around 100,000 clones, around 95% being singletons. This clone was seen just once. This chain connects TRBV19 to TRBJ2-1; 7 bases map to TRBD1. The clonotype was recovered from a human donor in good health. The sequenced material came from T cells isolated from PBMCs. CDR3 sequence: CASSNRPGGKINEQFF. The CDR3 DNA follows: TGTGCCAGTAGTAACCGGCCAGGGGGTAAAATAAATGAGCAGTTCTTC.